This TCR beta chain emerged from a study of blood T cell repertoires in COVID-19. Study as a whole: Samples taken during acute and convalescent COVID-19 were collected in the United States, Italy and Spain.

Sequenced by immunoSEQ multiplex PCR; TCRdb stores in-frame clones only, minus some. The data show about 280,000 clones, with 80% to 90% seen just once and about 4.2% held by the top ten. The V gene's germline CDR1 is SNHLY and CDR2 FYNNEI. The length of the CDR3 is 13 residues. The germline V and J ends were trimmed by 2 bases and 4 bases, with 8 bases remaining between them. The chain joins TRBV2 to TRBJ1-2; D uncertain. This TCR came from a man aged 35 to 55 with acute or convalescent COVID-19. Sequenced sample: peripheral blood. The CDR3 nucleotides read TGTGCCAGCAGTGAAACGGGGTCCTATGGCTACACCTTC. This codes for CASSETGSYGYTF. Using reference TRBV2 and TRBJ1-2 for the parts outside the CDR3, the full variable domain is EPEVTQTPSHQVTQMGQEVILRCVPISNHLYFYWYRQILGQKVEFLVSFYNNEISEKSEIFDDQFSVERPDGSNFTLKIRSTKLEDSAMYFCASSETGSYGYTFGSGTRLTVV.